A selection of T cell receptor beta chains follows, all from one sample in a study of T cells after yellow fever vaccination. TCRdb itself ran the 5' RACE reads through MiXCR, one entry per CDR3 protein. There are about 340,000 distinct CDR3 sequences in the sample; 4% occur only once, and about 24% lies in the top ten. The source material was PBMCs, sampled 5 days after the yellow fever booster vaccination. The receptor source for this set is a man aged 18 to 35 who received the YFV17D yellow fever vaccine. The CDR3 runs from the conserved cysteine through the conserved F or W. A D gene is named only where the DNA matches it firmly. Clone size appears in some rows only: once, few, many, or a class for an expanded clone.

d_gene,j_gene,abundance,v_gene,CDR3aa,CDR3nt
-,TRBJ2-7,few,TRBV7-9,CASSPVGGLSYEQYF,TGTGCCAGCAGTCCCGTGGGGGGGCTCTCCTACGAGCAGTACTTC
-,TRBJ2-6,many,TRBV7-2,CASSLTRGNGANVLTF,TGTGCCAGCAGCTTGACACGGGGTAATGGGGCCAACGTCCTGACTTTC
-,TRBJ1-1,-,TRBV5-1,CASSLLAEHLNTEAFF,TGCGCCAGCAGCTTGTTGGCGGAGCACCTGAACACTGAAGCTTTCTTT
-,TRBJ2-1,-,TRBV2,CASSDWGEQFF,TGTGCCAGCAGTGACTGGGGTGAGCAGTTCTTC
TRBD2,TRBJ2-7,-,TRBV5-1,CASSPPGLAKYEQYF,TGCGCCAGCAGCCCGCCGGGACTAGCGAAATACGAGCAGTACTTC
-,TRBJ2-7,many,TRBV5-6,CASSGDRDRYYEQYF,TGTGCCAGCAGCGGGGATAGGGACCGTTACTACGAGCAGTACTTC
-,TRBJ2-6,few,TRBV4-1,CASSLGSLSGANVLTF,TGCGCCAGCAGCCTGGGGTCTCTCTCTGGGGCCAACGTCCTGACTTTC
TRBD2,TRBJ2-5,-,TRBV12-3/TRBV12-4,CASSFGLAGASDFETQYF,TGTGCCAGCAGTTTCGGACTAGCGGGGGCCTCCGATTTTGAGACCCAGTACTTC
-,TRBJ2-6,few,TRBV19,CASSLTGLLGANVLTF,TGTGCCAGTAGCCTAACAGGGCTACTAGGGGCCAACGTCCTGACTTTC
-,TRBJ2-1,-,TRBV20-1,CSAGGGTGEYNEQFF,TGCAGTGCCGGGGGAGGAACAGGGGAGTACAATGAGCAGTTCTTC
TRBD1,TRBJ1-5,few,TRBV20-1,CSAREGQGSRYSNQPQHF,TGCAGTGCTAGAGAGGGACAGGGATCGCGGTATAGCAATCAGCCCCAGCATTTT
TRBD2,TRBJ2-1,-,TRBV4-3,CASSQEERGWNEQFF,TGCGCCAGCAGCCAAGAAGAGCGGGGGTGGAATGAGCAGTTCTTC
-,TRBJ2-3,many,TRBV18,CASSPRSIGFTDTQYF,TGTGCCAGCTCACCAAGGTCAATCGGGTTCACAGATACGCAGTATTTT
-,TRBJ2-1,many,TRBV3-1,CASSGSKSSYNEQFF,TGTGCCAGCAGCGGCAGTAAAAGCTCCTACAATGAGCAGTTCTTC
TRBD1,TRBJ2-2,few,TRBV2,CASSVQGVTNTGELFF,TGTGCCAGCAGTGTTCAGGGGGTCACGAACACCGGGGAGCTGTTTTTT
TRBD1,TRBJ1-1,many,TRBV28,CASIRGGTEAFF,TGTGCCAGCATCAGGGGGGGCACTGAAGCTTTCTTT
-,TRBJ1-2,many,TRBV4-1,CASSQRVGKLNYGYTF,TGCGCCAGCAGCCAGAGGGTGGGGAAACTTAACTATGGCTACACCTTC
-,TRBJ2-3,many,TRBV7-9,CASSRGSGDTTDTQYF,TGTGCCAGCAGCCGGGGGTCGGGGGATACCACAGATACGCAGTATTTT